Listed here are 24 T cell receptor beta chains from one sample, sequenced in a study of blood T cell repertoires in COVID-19 (dated by TCRdb to the early 2020s). Library preparation used the immunoSEQ multiplex PCR assay. In TCRdb, the immuneACCESS table is reduced to in-frame sequences with V and J assigned. These tables do not hold every clone; where another copy was compared, an unresolved V gene accounts for under half, and the others remain unexplained. This sample is represented by about 170,000 clones; roughly 80% of them were singletons. Of the sample, roughly 1.9% falls within the top ten clones. The sequenced material came from peripheral blood. These receptors originate from a woman over 75 with acute or convalescent COVID-19.

This clone has more than one count but fewer than ten. The V call is TRBV5-6, the J call TRBJ2-1, with 10 bases that match TRBD2. This CDR3 has 15 amino acids. CDR1 and CDR2 from the germline V gene are SGHDT and YYEEEE. J was trimmed by 4 bases and V by 3 bases; bases with no gene match: 4. The CDR3 sequence: CASSSGTSEYNEQFF. As DNA, the CDR3 is TGTGCCAGCAGCTCCGGGACTAGCGAGTACAATGAGCAGTTCTTC.

V gene TRBV7-2 combines with J gene TRBJ2-2; 13 bases match TRBD2. J was trimmed by 7 bases and V by 4 bases; bases with no gene match: 3. The CDR3 has 15 amino acids. Germline V CDR1 and CDR2: SGHTA, FQGNSA. The CDR3 DNA reads TGTGCCAGCAGCTGGACTAGCGGGAGTGTCGGGGAGCTGTTTTTT. Translating it yields CASSWTSGSVGELFF.

The rearrangement joins TRBV7-2 to TRBJ1-2; a possible D gene is TRBD1 (5 bases). With 10 bases removed from V and 5 bases from J, the gap between germline ends came to 20 bases. The V gene's germline CDR1 is SGHTA and CDR2 FQGNSA. The length of the CDR3 is 14 residues. The CDR3 reads CATARGYSSYGYTF. CDR3 coding DNA: TGTGCCACCGCAAGGGGCTACTCTTCTTATGGCTACACCTTC.

The chain uses TRBV29-1 and TRBJ2-1, with 12 positions matching TRBD2. The CDR3 is 14 amino acids. After removal of 5 bases from V and 4 bases from J, the junction contained 3 bases not matched to a gene. Germline V lookup: CDR1 SQVTM, CDR2 ANQGSEA. The DNA for the CDR3 is TGCAGCGTTCCTAGCGGGAGGGGTTACAATGAGCAGTTCTTC. Its translation: CSVPSGRGYNEQFF.

The gene calls are TRBV19 and TRBJ1-5; no firm D call. V lost 7 bases and J lost 0, with 13 bases in between. This CDR3 is 15 amino acids long. In germline, CDR1 is LNHDA, CDR2 SQIVND (reference sequence). The CDR3 sequence is CASTSGTASNQPQHF. For the CDR3, the DNA is TGTGCCAGTACCTCAGGCACAGCTAGCAATCAGCCCCAGCATTTT.

The CDR3 region is CASSSAGLGTDTQYF. The CDR3 DNA sequence: TGTGCCAGCAGCTCCGCGGGACTGGGCACAGATACGCAGTATTTT. The genes are TRBV7-2 and TRBJ2-3; possible D gene TRBD2, 6 bases. Germline lookup yields CDR1 SGHTA and CDR2 FQGNSA. The V gene lost 4 bases and the J gene lost 1 base, with 12 bases spanning the gap. CDR3 length: 15 residues.

The rearrangement uses TRBV19 and TRBJ2-7; 11 nucleotides agree with TRBD1. The CDR3 is 17 amino acids. Germline loops: CDR1 LNHDA, CDR2 SQIVND (reference sequence). V lost 4 bases and J lost 0; bases outside the gene matches: 8. The CDR3 spells CASSTSPGTGGSYEQYF. The CDR3 coding sequence is TGTGCCAGTAGTACCTCTCCCGGGACAGGGGGCTCCTACGAGCAGTACTTC.

This chain connects TRBV19 to TRBJ1-4; D not certain. There are 14 residues in the CDR3. Trimming left V 7 bases short and J 4 bases short, with 13 bases between. Germline V gene data show CDR1 as LNHDA and CDR2 as SQIVND (reference sequence). The CDR3 loop reads CASKLAQDNEKLFF. The CDR3, as DNA: TGTGCCAGTAAACTGGCGCAGGATAATGAAAAACTGTTTTTT.

The V gene is TRBV7-2, the J gene TRBJ2-7, with D possibly TRBD2 on 6 matching bases. In germline, CDR1 is SGHTA, CDR2 FQGNSA. Trimming left V 1 base short and J 2 bases short, with 12 bases between. The CDR3 totals 15 residues. CDR3 in amino acids: CASSLVGGIAYEQYF. DNA for the CDR3: TGTGCCAGCAGCTTAGTGGGGGGTATTGCCTACGAGCAGTACTTC.

V and J are TRBV5-1 and TRBJ1-1, with TRBD1 identical over 11 bases. Germline trimming cut 0 bases from V and 3 bases from J; bases unmatched to any gene: 16. The CDR3 is made up of 20 amino acids. Germline V gene lookup returns CDR1 SGHRS and CDR2 YFSETQ. In DNA, the CDR3 is TGCGCCAGCAGCTTGGTCGGCCCCGGGACAGGGGGTTTACGGGACACTGAAGCTTTCTTT. This translates into CASSLVGPGTGGLRDTEAFF.

CDR3 bases: TGCGCCAGCAGCCAAGCACAAGAGACAGTAAACACTGAAGCTTTCTTT. It yields the protein CASSQAQETVNTEAFF. The chain uses TRBV4-1 and TRBJ1-1, with a weak D call TRBD1 (5 bases). The germline gives CDR1 MGHRA, CDR2 YSYEKL. The length of the CDR3 is 16 residues. Trimming left V 1 base short and J 2 bases short, with 14 bases between.

The genes are TRBV7-9 and TRBJ2-1; 7 bases agree with TRBD1. This CDR3 is 15 amino acids long. The V and J ends lost 5 bases and 8 bases, in that order; junction bases with no gene match: 12. Per the germline V gene, CDR1 is SEHNR and CDR2 is FQNEAQ (reference sequence). CDR3 bases: TGTGCCAGCAGCAAGGCTCAGGCCGACAGGGATGAGCAGTTCTTC. Protein product: CASSKAQADRDEQFF.

This chain links TRBV6-5 with TRBJ1-6, with D unclear. The CDR3 covers 14 residues. Looked up from germline, CDR1 is MNHEY and CDR2 is SVGAGI. Trimming cost V 9 bases and J 1 base, with 10 bases left between them. The CDR3 here is CASSLASYNSPLHF. DNA for the CDR3: TGTGCCAGTAGCCTGGCGTCCTATAATTCACCCCTCCACTTT.

This clone was seen a handful of times. The V and J genes are TRBV7-3 and TRBJ2-2, with D uncertain. The CDR3 contains 14 residues. The germline V gene encodes CDR1 SGHTA and CDR2 FQGTGA. Trimming cost V 2 bases and J 1 base, with 5 bases left between them. The CDR3 bases are TGTGCCAGCAGCTTATCAGGGAACACCGGGGAGCTGTTTTTT. Amino acids: CASSLSGNTGELFF.

The chain links TRBV6-6 to TRBJ2-2, with D possibly being TRBD2 (6 bases). Germline CDR1 and CDR2: MNHNY and SVGAGI (reference sequence). Deletions cut 8 bases from V and 0 bases from J, with 13 bases between. CDR3 length: 15 residues. CDR3: CASGRGDANTGELFF. For the CDR3, the DNA is TGTGCCAGCGGCCGCGGGGATGCGAACACCGGGGAGCTGTTTTTT.

In nucleotides, the CDR3 is TGTGCCAGCTCACCACCGGGGGCGAGAGAGACCCAGTACTTC. It is translated as CASSPPGARETQYF. The chain is built from TRBV18 and TRBJ2-5; D is possibly TRBD1 (6 bases). This CDR3 is built from 14 residues. Germline CDR1 is KGHSH and CDR2 is LQKENI. Trimming left V 0 bases short and J 4 bases short, with 9 bases between.

The V gene is TRBV18, the J gene TRBJ2-4; no reliable D call. CDR1 KGHSH and CDR2 LQKENI come from the germline V gene. V lost 3 bases and J lost 2, with 5 bases in between. CDR3 size: 13 residues. The CDR3 reads CASSPVTKNIQYF. CDR3 coding DNA: TGTGCCAGCTCACCTGTAACCAAAAACATTCAGTACTTC.

This clone has a single count. The genes are TRBV7-8 and TRBJ1-5; 7 nucleotides align to TRBD1. This CDR3 is 17 amino acids long. The trim removed 4 bases at V and 0 bases at J, leaving 9 bases unmatched. Germline lookup yields CDR1 SGHVS and CDR2 FQNEAQ. The CDR3 here is CASSSGQSVYSNQPQHF. DNA of the CDR3: TGTGCCAGCAGCTCGGGACAGAGTGTTTATAGCAATCAGCCCCAGCATTTT.

The rearrangement joins TRBV6-5 to TRBJ1-2; no definite D call. The germline V and J ends were trimmed by 5 bases and 3 bases, with 16 bases remaining between them. CDR3 length: 15 amino acids. The germline gives CDR1 MNHEY, CDR2 SVGAGI. The CDR3 protein is CASSTEVRAYYGYTF. The DNA for the CDR3 is TGTGCCAGCAGTACGGAGGTGAGAGCTTACTATGGCTACACCTTC.

This chain uses TRBV4-2 with TRBJ2-1; TRBD2 aligns across 13 bases. V shed 7 bases and J 1 base; nucleotides not matched to a gene: 7. Germline assignment: CDR1 LGHNA and CDR2 YNFKEQ. The CDR3 is made up of 17 amino acids. CDR3 sequence: CASTDRLAGGSYNEQFF. DNA for the CDR3: TGTGCCAGCACCGACCGACTAGCGGGGGGTTCCTACAATGAGCAGTTCTTC.

The genes are TRBV28 and TRBJ1-5, with no clear D. V was shortened by 7 bases and J by 2 bases, with 6 bases between the two germline ends. CDR3 length: 12 residues. Germline V gene data show CDR1 as MDHEN and CDR2 as SYDVKM. CDR3 sequence reads: CASKSGNQPQHF. CDR3 nucleotide sequence: TGTGCCAGCAAGTCGGGCAATCAGCCCCAGCATTTT.

CDR3: CASSMRATGQPQHF. CDR3 coding DNA: TGTGCCAGTAGTATGCGGGCCACGGGTCAGCCCCAGCATTTT. The genes are TRBV19 and TRBJ1-5; no clear D. The germline V and J ends were trimmed by 3 bases and 6 bases, with 12 bases remaining between them. Germline V gene data show CDR1 as LNHDA and CDR2 as SQIVND (reference sequence). The CDR3 covers 14 residues. The full variable domain, with the rest looked up from reference TRBV19 and TRBJ1-5, is DGGITQSPKYLFRKEGQNVTLSCEQNLNHDAMYWYRQDPGQGLRLIYYSQIVNDFQKGDIAEGYSVSREKKESFPLTVTSAQKNPTAFYLCASSMRATGQPQHFGDGTRLSIL.

V usage is TRBV7-2 and J usage is TRBJ1-6; 10 nucleotides align to TRBD1. The CDR3 has 16 amino acids. V was pared by 3 bases and J by 5 bases, with 4 bases of the junction left unmatched. Germline-derived CDR1 and CDR2 are SGHTA and FQGNSA. The CDR3 nucleotides read TGTGCCAGCAGCTTTAGGACAGGGGGAGATAATTCACCCCTCCACTTT. Its protein is CASSFRTGGDNSPLHF.

In its sample, this clone was seen a few times. The chain carries TRBV30 and TRBJ1-4, with a tentative D call TRBD1 (6 bases). V dropped 2 bases and J dropped 4 bases, with 8 bases sitting between them. The CDR3 runs 13 residues. Germline V gives CDR1 GTSNPN, CDR2 SVGIG (reference sequence). DNA for the CDR3: TGTGCCTGGAGTTGGACAGTTAATGAAAAACTGTTTTTT. Translating it yields CAWSWTVNEKLFF.